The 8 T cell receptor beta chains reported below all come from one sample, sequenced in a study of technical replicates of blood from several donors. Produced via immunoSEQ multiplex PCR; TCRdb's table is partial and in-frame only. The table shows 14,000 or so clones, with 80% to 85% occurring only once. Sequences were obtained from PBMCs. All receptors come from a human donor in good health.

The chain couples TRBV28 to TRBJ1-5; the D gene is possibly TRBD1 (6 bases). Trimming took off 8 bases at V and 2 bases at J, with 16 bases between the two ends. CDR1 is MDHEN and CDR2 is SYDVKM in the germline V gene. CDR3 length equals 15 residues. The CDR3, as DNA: TGTGCCAGCGGATGGGGGCTTCTTGGCAATCAGCCCCAGCATTTT. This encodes CASGWGLLGNQPQHF.

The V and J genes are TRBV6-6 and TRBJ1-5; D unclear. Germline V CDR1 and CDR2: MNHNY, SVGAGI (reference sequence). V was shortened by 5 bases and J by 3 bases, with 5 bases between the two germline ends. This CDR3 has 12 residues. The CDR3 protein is CASSHNNQPQHF. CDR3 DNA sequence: TGTGCCAGCAGTCACAACAATCAGCCCCAGCATTTT.

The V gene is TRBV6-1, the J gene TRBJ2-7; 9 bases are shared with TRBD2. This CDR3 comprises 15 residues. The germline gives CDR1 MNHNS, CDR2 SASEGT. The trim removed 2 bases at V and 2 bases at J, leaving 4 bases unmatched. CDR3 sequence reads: CASSERVAGAYEQYF. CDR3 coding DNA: TGTGCCAGCAGTGAAAGGGTAGCGGGAGCCTACGAGCAGTACTTC.

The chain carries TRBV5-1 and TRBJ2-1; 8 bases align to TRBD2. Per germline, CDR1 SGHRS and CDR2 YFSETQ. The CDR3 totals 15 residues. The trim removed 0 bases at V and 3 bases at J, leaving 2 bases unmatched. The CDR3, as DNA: TGCGCCAGCAGCTTGGACGGGAGGGACTACAATGAGCAGTTCTTC. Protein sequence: CASSLDGRDYNEQFF. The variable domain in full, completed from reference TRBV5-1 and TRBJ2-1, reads KAGVTQTPRYLIKTRGQQVTLSCSPISGHRSVSWYQQTPGQGLQFLFEYFSETQRNKGNFPGRFSGRQFSNSRSEMNVSTLELGDSALYLCASSLDGRDYNEQFFGPGTRLTVL.

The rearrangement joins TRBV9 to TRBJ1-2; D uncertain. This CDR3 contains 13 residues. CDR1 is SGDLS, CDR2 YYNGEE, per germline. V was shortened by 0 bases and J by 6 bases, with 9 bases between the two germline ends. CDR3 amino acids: CASSVGEADGYTF. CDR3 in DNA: TGTGCCAGCAGCGTAGGGGAAGCGGATGGCTACACCTTC.

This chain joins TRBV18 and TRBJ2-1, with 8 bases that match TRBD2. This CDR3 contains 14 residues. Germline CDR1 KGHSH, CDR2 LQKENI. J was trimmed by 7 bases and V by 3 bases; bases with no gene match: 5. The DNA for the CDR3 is TGTGCCAGCTCACCTATGGGACTAGGGAATGAGCAGTTCTTC. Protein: CASSPMGLGNEQFF.

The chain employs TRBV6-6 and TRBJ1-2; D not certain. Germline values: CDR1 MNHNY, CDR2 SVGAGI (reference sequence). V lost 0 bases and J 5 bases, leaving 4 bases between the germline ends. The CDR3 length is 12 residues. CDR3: CASSYSSYGYTF. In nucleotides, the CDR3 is TGTGCCAGCAGTTACTCGAGTTATGGCTACACCTTC.

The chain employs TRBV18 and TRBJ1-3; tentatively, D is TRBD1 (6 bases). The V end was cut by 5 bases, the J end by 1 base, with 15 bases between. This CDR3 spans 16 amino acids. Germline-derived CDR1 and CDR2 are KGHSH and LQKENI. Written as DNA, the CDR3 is TGTGCCAGCTCAACCACGCCCGACAGGTCTGGAAACACCATATATTTT. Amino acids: CASSTTPDRSGNTIYF.